This entry is about one TCR beta chain. Its antigen is as yet unknown. The germline V gene has CDR1 MGHRA and CDR2 YSYEKL. The V end lost 1 base, the J end lost 4 bases, and 13 bases lay between the germline ends. The CDR3 is 16 residues long. The sample originates from a study of T cell responses to AZD1222 COVID-19 vaccine. Study information: Pooled together were second doses at about 4 or about 12 weeks. Study-wide results and caveats: Just five to seven people given AZD1222 tested seropositive at baseline. Clonal diversity was possibly underestimated; the donors were predominantly white British and more often female.

Generated by immunoSEQ multiplex PCR, the TCRdb table keeps only in-frame clones and is missing some. Here the sample spans around 100,000 clones, around 90% being singletons. Sequenced material: peripheral blood, taken on day 0 of AZD1222 vaccination. V usage is TRBV4-1 and J usage is TRBJ1-4; possible D gene TRBD1, 6 bases. This TCR was recovered from an adult in good health. CDR3 sequence (DNA): TGCGCCAGCAGCCAAGTCGGGGGGGCAGGTAATGAAAAACTGTTTTTT. This gives the protein CASSQVGGAGNEKLFF.